This T cell receptor (beta chain) was identified in a study of blood T cell repertoires in COVID-19. Libraries were prepared by immunoSEQ multiplex PCR; TCRdb keeps only in-frame clonotypes and omits some of them. The data contain under 200,000 clones, more than 75% of them singletons. The length of the CDR3 is 13 residues. The germline V gene has CDR1 MDHEN and CDR2 SYDVKM. The ends were cut back, 4 bases at V and 0 bases at J, with 6 bases in the middle. Source material: peripheral blood. The sequence came from a man aged 40-50 years with active or convalescent COVID-19. The J gene is TRBJ1-1, the V gene TRBV28; no clear D. The CDR3 sequence: CASSSQMNTEAFF. The DNA for the CDR3 is TGTGCCAGCAGTTCGCAGATGAACACTGAAGCTTTCTTT.